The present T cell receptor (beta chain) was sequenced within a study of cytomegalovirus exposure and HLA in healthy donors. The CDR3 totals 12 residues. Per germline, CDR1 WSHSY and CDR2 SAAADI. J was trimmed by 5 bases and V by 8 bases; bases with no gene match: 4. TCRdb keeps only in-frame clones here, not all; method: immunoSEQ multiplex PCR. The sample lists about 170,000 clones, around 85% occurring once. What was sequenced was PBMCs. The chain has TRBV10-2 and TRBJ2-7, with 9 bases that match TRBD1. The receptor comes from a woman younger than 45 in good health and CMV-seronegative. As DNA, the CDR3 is TGCGCCAGCGGGACAGGGTTCGACGAGCAGTACTTC. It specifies CASGTGFDEQYF.